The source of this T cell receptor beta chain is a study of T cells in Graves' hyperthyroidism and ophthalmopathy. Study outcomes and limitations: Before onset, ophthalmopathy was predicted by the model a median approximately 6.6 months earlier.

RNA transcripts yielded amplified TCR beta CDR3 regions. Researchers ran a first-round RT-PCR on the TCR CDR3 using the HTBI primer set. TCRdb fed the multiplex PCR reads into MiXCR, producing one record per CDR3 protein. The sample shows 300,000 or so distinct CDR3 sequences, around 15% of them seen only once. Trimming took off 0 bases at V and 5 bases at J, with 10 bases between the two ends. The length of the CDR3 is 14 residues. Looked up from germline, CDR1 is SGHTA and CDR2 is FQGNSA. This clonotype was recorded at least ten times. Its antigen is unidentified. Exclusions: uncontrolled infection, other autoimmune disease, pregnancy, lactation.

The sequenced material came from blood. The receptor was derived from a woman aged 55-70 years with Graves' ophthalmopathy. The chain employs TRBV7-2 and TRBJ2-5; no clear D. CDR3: CASSLASVAETQYF. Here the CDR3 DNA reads TGTGCCAGCAGCTTAGCGTCGGTTGCGGAGACCCAGTACTTC. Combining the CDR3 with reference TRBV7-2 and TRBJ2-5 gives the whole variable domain GAGVSQSPSNKVTEKGKDVELRCDPISGHTALYWYRQSLGQGLEFLIYFQGNSAPDKSGLPSDRFSAERTGGSVSTLTIQRTQQEDSAVYLCASSLASVAETQYFGPGTRLLVL.